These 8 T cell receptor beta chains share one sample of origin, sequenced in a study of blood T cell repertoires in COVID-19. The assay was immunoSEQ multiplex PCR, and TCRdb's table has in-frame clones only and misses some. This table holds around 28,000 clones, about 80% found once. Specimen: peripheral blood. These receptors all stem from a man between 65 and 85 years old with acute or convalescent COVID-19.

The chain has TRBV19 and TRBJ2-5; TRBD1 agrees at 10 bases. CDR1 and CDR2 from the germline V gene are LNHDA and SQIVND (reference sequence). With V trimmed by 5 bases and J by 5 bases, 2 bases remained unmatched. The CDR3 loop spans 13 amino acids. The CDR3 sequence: CASSRDRGETQYF. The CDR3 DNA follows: TGTGCCAGTAGTCGGGACAGGGGCGAGACCCAGTACTTC.

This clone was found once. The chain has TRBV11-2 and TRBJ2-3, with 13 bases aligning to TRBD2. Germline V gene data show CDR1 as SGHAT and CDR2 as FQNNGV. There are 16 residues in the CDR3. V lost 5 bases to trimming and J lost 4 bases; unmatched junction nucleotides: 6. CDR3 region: CASSQGLAGIPDTQYF. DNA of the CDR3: TGTGCCAGCAGCCAGGGACTAGCGGGAATTCCAGATACGCAGTATTTT.

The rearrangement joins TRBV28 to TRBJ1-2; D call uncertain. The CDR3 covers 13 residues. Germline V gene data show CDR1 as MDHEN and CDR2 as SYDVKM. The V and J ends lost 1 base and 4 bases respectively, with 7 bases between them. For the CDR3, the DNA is TGTGCCAGCAGTTTATCGGGGATCTATGGCTACACCTTC. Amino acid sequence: CASSLSGIYGYTF.

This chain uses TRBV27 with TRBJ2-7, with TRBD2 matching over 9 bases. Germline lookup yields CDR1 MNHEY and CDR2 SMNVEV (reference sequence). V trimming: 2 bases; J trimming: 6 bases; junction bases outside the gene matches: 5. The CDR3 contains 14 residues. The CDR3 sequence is CASSLQSLAGEQYF. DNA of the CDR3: TGTGCCAGCAGTTTACAATCACTAGCGGGCGAGCAGTACTTC.

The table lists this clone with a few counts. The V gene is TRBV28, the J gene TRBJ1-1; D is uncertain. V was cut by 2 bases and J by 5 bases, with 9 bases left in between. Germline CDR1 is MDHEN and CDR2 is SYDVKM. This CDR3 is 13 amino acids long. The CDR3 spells CASSLLSETEAFF. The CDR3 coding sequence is TGTGCCAGCAGTTTACTGAGTGAGACTGAAGCTTTCTTT.

The CDR3 nucleotides are TGTGCCAGCAGTCCGGGCTTTGGGGGCACCCAGTACTTC. Encoded protein: CASSPGFGGTQYF. The gene calls are TRBV6-5 and TRBJ2-5; D may be TRBD1 (6 bases). V dropped 5 bases and J dropped 8 bases, with 15 bases sitting between them. The CDR3 loop spans 13 amino acids. CDR1 and CDR2 from the germline V gene are MNHEY and SVGAGI.

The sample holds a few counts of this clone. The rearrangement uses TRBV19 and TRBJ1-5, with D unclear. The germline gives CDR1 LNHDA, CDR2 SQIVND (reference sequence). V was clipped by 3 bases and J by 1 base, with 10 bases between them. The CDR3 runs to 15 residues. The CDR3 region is CASSMLRSSNQPQHF. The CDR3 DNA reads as TGTGCCAGTAGTATGTTGAGGTCGAGCAATCAGCCCCAGCATTTT.

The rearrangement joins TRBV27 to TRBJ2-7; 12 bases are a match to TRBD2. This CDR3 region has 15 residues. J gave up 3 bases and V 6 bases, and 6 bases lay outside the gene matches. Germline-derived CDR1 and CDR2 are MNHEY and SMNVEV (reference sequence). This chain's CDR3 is CASSTTSGSVYEQYF. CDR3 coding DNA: TGTGCCAGCAGCACGACTAGCGGGAGTGTCTACGAGCAGTACTTC.